The T cell receptor beta chain under discussion was sequenced for a study of neurological immune-mediated disorders. V was clipped by 3 bases and J by 2 bases; unmatched bases: 0. The CDR3 is 14 amino acids. This clonotype was counted between two and nine times. In TCRdb, the 5' RACE reads were re-called with MiXCR into one record per CDR3 protein. The profile shows 45,000 to 50,000 distinct CDR3 sequences, roughly 4.4% of them singletons. Unsorted libraries were generated from 2 million PBMCs. These cells had been stored in RNAlater at -80 C. The sample was PBMCs. This sequence joins TRBV12-3 or TRBV12-4 and TRBJ2-7, with 11 nucleotides matching TRBD1. The TCR sequence derives from a woman aged 55-70 years with multiple sclerosis. This CDR3 reads CASSLDRGPYEQYF. The CDR3 coding sequence is TGTGCCAGCAGTTTGGACAGGGGGCCCTACGAGCAGTACTTC.